The present TCR beta chain was sequenced within a study of T cell responses to AZD1222 COVID-19 vaccine. TCRdb keeps only in-frame clones here, not all; method: immunoSEQ multiplex PCR. The sample contains around 110,000 clones, almost 95% of which appear only once. Trimming removed 2 bases from V and 4 bases from J; junction bases left unmatched: 7. Germline V gives CDR1 SGHVS, CDR2 FQNEAQ. The CDR3 spans 17 residues. Sequencing was performed on peripheral blood, taken 28 days after the second AZD1222 dose. V gene TRBV7-8 combines with J gene TRBJ2-1; TRBD2 agrees at 11 bases. This clonotype originated in an adult who received the AZD1222 COVID-19 vaccine. CDR3 nucleotide sequence: TGTGCCAGCAGCTTACGAGGGGGGACTAGCGGTTACAATGAGCAGTTCTTC. Encoded protein: CASSLRGGTSGYNEQFF. The variable domain in full, with the rest retrieved from reference TRBV7-8 and TRBJ2-1, is GAGVSQSPRYKVAKRGQDVALRCDPISGHVSLFWYQQALGQGPEFLTYFQNEAQLDKSGLPSDRFFAERPEGSVSTLKIQRTQQEDSAVYLCASSLRGGTSGYNEQFFGPGTRLTVL.